This T cell receptor beta chain was captured in a study of T cells in localized non-small cell lung cancer. A remark on this clone: Its antigen is unidentified.

Study outcomes and limitations: The tumor had only one region sequenced, so heterogeneity remains possible. Appearing in adjacent lung were a median roughly 59 of the top 100 tumor clones. Longer overall survival was seen with higher T cell density measured in blood. Tumor showed lower T cell clonality than uninvolved adjacent lung, where it was highest.

Libraries were prepared by immunoSEQ multiplex PCR; TCRdb keeps only in-frame clonotypes and omits some of them. Among about 23,000 clones, 90% were seen once, and the ten largest hold about 7%. Germline CDR1 is SGHRS and CDR2 is YFSETQ. V was cut by 3 bases and J by 4 bases, with 14 bases left in between. The CDR3 runs 15 residues. The source is a woman aged 35-70 years with stage I lung adenocarcinoma. Source: peripheral blood, taken before any cancer treatment. This chain links TRBV5-1 with TRBJ1-3, with D perhaps matching TRBD1 (6 bases). The CDR3 nucleotides are TGCGCCAGCAGCTCGCTGACAGGACAAGGAAACACCATATATTTT. Translating gives CASSSLTGQGNTIYF.